Presented here are 8 T cell receptor beta chains from one specimen sequenced in a study of identical twins. TCRdb called the 5' RACE reads again in MiXCR, with one record for every CDR3 protein. In the table there are around 670,000 distinct CDR3 sequences, 5.5% to 6.5% of which are singletons. The specimen sequenced was naive T cells sorted from blood. The receptor source for this set is a man aged 18 to 30 in good health.

Only a few counts were recorded for this clonotype. The chain has TRBV5-1 and TRBJ2-3, with 13 bases identical to TRBD2. The CDR3 runs to 18 residues. Germline values: CDR1 SGHRS, CDR2 YFSETQ. The V and J ends lost 4 bases and 2 bases, in that order; junction bases with no gene match: 10. The CDR3 loop is CASSPGLAGVGDTDTQYF. The CDR3 bases are TGCGCCAGCAGCCCAGGACTAGCGGGAGTGGGGGACACAGATACGCAGTATTTT.

V and J are TRBV12-3 or TRBV12-4 and TRBJ2-4; D gene uncertain. V was shortened by 2 bases and J by 1 base, with 12 bases between the two germline ends. CDR3 length equals 16 residues. CDR3 sequence reads: CASSLLAVRAKNIQYF. Here the CDR3 DNA reads TGTGCCAGCAGTTTATTGGCTGTCCGTGCCAAAAACATTCAGTACTTC.

This chain uses TRBV24-1 with TRBJ2-5; 11 bases agree with TRBD2. Germline assignment: CDR1 KGHDR and CDR2 SFDVKD. The J segment lost 3 bases and the V segment lost 5 bases, leaving 10 bases of the junction unmatched. The CDR3 contains 17 residues. In DNA form, the CDR3 reads TGTGCCACCAGTGGCTTGCCCGGGACTAGCGGAGAAGAGACCCAGTACTTC. This translates into CATSGLPGTSGEETQYF.

Details on this clonotype: This may arise from a read error, as a much more abundant clone is one base away. CDR3 sequence reads: CASSQGGSEQYF. The CDR3 bases are TGTGCCAGCAGCCAAGGGGGATCCGAGCAGTACTTC. The chain combines TRBV6-6 with TRBJ2-7, with D possibly matching TRBD1 (6 bases). CDR3 length: 12 residues. V lost 6 bases and J lost 6, with 12 bases in between. Germline CDR1 reads MNHNY; CDR2 reads SVGAGI (reference sequence).

Many counts were recorded for this clonotype. V is TRBV29-1 and J is TRBJ1-2; unclear D gene. With 0 bases removed from V and 2 bases from J, the gap between germline ends came to 10 bases. Germline assignment: CDR1 SQVTM and CDR2 ANQGSEA. This CDR3 has 14 residues. The DNA for the CDR3 is TGCAGCGTTGAAGATCTTTGGAGGAACTATGGCTACACCTTC. It translates to CSVEDLWRNYGYTF.

This chain connects TRBV6-5 to TRBJ2-7; D gene ambiguous. This CDR3 is built from 15 residues. Germline V CDR1 and CDR2: MNHEY, SVGAGI. The V end was cut by 2 bases, the J end by 0 bases, with 11 bases between. The CDR3 loop reads CASSYGVPSSYEQYF. The CDR3 DNA follows: TGTGCCAGCAGTTACGGGGTTCCGAGCTCCTACGAGCAGTACTTC.

V usage is TRBV7-2 and J usage is TRBJ2-2, with D maybe TRBD1 (5 bases). V lost 5 bases and J 4 bases, leaving 20 bases between the germline ends. This CDR3 region has 17 residues. The germline V gene encodes CDR1 SGHTA and CDR2 FQGNSA. This CDR3 is CASSPRFQGFSTGELFF. CDR3 nucleotides: TGTGCCAGCAGCCCCCGATTTCAGGGATTCAGCACCGGGGAGCTGTTTTTT.

The CDR3 DNA is TGCAGTGCTAGAGATTTGCGGGAGGAACACCAAGAGACCCAGTACTTC. Amino acid sequence: CSARDLREEHQETQYF. This chain joins TRBV20-1 and TRBJ2-5; 8 nucleotides agree with TRBD2. The CDR3 extends over 16 amino acids. Losses at the gene ends were 0 bases for V and 0 bases for J; bases not matched to a gene: 6. Germline assignment: CDR1 DFQATT and CDR2 SNEGSKA (reference sequence).